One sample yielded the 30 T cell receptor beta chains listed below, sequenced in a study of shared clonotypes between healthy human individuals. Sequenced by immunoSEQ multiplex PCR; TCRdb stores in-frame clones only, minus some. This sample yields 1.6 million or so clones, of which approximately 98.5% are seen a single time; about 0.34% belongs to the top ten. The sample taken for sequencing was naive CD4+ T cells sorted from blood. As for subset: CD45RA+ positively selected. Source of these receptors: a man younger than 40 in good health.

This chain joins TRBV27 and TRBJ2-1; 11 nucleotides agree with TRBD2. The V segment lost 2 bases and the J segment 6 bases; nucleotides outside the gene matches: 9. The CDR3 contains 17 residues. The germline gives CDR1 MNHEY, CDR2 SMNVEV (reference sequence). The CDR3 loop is CASSLTALAGVVNEQFF. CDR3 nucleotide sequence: TGTGCCAGCAGTTTAACGGCACTAGCGGGAGTTGTCAATGAGCAGTTCTTC.

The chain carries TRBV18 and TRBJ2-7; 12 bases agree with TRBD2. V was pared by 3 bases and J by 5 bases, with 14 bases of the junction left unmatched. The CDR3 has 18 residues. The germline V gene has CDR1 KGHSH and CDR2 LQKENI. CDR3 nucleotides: TGTGCCAGCTCACCTTTAAGTTTTGGACTAGCGGGAATCAACGAGCAGTACTTC. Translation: CASSPLSFGLAGINEQYF.

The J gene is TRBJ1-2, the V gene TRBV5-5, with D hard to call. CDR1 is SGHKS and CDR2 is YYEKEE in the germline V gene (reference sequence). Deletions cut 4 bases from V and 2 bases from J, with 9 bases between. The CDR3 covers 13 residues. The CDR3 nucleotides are TGTGCCAGCAGCCCCCCGGCCAACTATGGCTACACCTTC. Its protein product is CASSPPANYGYTF.

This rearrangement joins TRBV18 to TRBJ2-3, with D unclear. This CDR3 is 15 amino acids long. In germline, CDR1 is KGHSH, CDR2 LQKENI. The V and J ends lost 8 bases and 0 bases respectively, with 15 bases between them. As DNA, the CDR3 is TGTGCCAGCAACCGTAGGGCATCCAGCACAGATACGCAGTATTTT. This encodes CASNRRASSTDTQYF.

The CDR3 DNA reads as TGTGCCAGCAGTCTCGGACTAGCCGAGCAGTACTTC. It yields the protein CASSLGLAEQYF. The chain employs TRBV28 and TRBJ2-7; TRBD2 matches 8 bases. The CDR3 has 12 amino acids. Germline V gene lookup returns CDR1 MDHEN and CDR2 SYDVKM. After removal of 5 bases from V and 6 bases from J, the junction contained 3 bases not matched to a gene.

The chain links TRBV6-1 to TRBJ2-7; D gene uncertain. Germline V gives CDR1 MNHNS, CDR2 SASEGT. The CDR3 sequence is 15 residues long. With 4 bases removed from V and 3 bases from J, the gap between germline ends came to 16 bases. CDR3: CASSATNRRNYEQYF. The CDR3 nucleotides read TGTGCCAGCAGTGCCACTAACAGAAGAAACTACGAGCAGTACTTC.

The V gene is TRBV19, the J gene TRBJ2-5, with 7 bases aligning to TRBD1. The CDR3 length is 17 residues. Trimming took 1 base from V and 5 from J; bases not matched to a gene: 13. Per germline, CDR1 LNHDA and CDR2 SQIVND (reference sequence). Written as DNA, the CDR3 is TGTGCCAGTAGTATAGGAACAGGGGCCGCACGTTATGAGACCCAGTACTTC. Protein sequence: CASSIGTGAARYETQYF.

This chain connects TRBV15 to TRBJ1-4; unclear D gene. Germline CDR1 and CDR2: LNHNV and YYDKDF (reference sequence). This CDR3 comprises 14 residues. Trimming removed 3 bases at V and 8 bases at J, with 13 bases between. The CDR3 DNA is TGTGCCACCAGCAGTCGGGGTATTGGCGAAAAACTGTTTTTT. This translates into CATSSRGIGEKLFF. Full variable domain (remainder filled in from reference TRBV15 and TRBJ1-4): DAMVIQNPRYQVTQFGKPVTLSCSQTLNHNVMYWYQQKSSQAPKLLFHYYDKDFNNEADTPDNFQSRRPNTSFCFLDIRSPGLGDTAMYLCATSSRGIGEKLFFGSGTQLSVL.

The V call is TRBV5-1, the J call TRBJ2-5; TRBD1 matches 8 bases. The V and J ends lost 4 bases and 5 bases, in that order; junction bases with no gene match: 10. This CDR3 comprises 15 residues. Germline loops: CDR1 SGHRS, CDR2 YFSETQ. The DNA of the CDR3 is TGCGCCAGCAGCAGCGGACAGGGCCTATTGGAGACCCAGTACTTC. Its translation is CASSSGQGLLETQYF.

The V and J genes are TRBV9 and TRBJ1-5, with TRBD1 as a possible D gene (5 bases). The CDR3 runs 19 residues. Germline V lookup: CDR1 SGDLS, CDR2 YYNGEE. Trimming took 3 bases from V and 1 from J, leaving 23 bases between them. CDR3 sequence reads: CASSGSQGSLVASNQPQHF. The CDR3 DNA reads TGTGCCAGCAGCGGCTCCCAGGGTTCCCTAGTCGCCAGCAATCAGCCCCAGCATTTT.

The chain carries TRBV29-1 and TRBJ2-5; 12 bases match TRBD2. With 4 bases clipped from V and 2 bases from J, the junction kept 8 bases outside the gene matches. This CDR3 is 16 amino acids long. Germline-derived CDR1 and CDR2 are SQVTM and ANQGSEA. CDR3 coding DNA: TGCAGCGTTGGGAAGTGGACTAGCGGGGCTCAAGAGACCCAGTACTTC. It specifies CSVGKWTSGAQETQYF.

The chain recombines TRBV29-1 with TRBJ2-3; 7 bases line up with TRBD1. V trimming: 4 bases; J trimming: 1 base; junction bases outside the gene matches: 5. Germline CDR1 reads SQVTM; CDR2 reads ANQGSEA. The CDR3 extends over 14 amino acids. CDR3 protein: CSVVSGGGTDTQYF. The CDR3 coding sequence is TGCAGCGTTGTATCAGGGGGAGGCACAGATACGCAGTATTTT.

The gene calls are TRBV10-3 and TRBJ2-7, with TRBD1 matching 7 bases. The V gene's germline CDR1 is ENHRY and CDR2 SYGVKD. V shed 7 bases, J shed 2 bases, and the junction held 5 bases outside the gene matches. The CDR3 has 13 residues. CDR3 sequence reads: CAIKDRLPYEQYF. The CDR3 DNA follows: TGTGCCATCAAGGACAGGCTCCCCTACGAGCAGTACTTC.

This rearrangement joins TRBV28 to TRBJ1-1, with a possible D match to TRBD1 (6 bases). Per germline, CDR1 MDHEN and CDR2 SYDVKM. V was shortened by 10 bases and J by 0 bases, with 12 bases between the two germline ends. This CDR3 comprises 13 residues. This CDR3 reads CAIMRGVNTEAFF. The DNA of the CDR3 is TGTGCCATCATGAGGGGGGTGAACACTGAAGCTTTCTTT.

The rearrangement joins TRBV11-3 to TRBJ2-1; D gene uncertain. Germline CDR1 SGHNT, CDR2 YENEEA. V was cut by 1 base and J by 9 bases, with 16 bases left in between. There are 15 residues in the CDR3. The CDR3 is CASSLAVGRSGEQFF. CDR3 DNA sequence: TGTGCCAGCAGCTTAGCAGTTGGCAGGTCGGGTGAGCAGTTCTTC. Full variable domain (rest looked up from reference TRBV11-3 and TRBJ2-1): EAGVVQSPRYKIIEKKQPVAFWCNPISGHNTLYWYLQNLGQGPELLIRYENEEAVDDSQLPKDRFSAERLKGVDSTLKIQPAELGDSAVYLCASSLAVGRSGEQFFGPGTRLTVL.

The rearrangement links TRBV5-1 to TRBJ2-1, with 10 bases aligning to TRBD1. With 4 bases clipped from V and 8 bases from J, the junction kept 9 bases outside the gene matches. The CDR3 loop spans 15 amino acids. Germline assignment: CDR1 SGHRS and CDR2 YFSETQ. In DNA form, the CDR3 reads TGCGCCAGCAGCCCGGGACAGGGGATAGTCGATGAGCAGTTCTTC. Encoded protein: CASSPGQGIVDEQFF.

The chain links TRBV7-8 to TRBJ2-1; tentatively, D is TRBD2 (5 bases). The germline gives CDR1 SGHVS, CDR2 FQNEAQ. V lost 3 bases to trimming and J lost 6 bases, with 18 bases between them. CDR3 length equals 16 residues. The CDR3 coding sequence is TGTGCCAGCAGCTTTACTAGTTCTGTGGTTGGCAATGAGCAGTTCTTC. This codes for CASSFTSSVVGNEQFF.

The CDR3 region has the DNA TGTGCCAGCAGCCCGGACGGACGTAATGAAAAACTGTTTTTT. Amino acids: CASSPDGRNEKLFF. The chain couples TRBV4-2 to TRBJ1-4; D is ambiguous. From germline, CDR1 is LGHNA and CDR2 YNFKEQ. Trimming removed 4 bases at V and 4 bases at J, with 10 bases between. The CDR3 covers 14 residues.

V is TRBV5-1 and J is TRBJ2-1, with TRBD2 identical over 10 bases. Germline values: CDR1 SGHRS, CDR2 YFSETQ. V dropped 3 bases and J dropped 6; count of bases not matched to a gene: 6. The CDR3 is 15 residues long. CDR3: CASSYSGLASNEQFF. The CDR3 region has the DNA TGCGCCAGCAGCTACTCGGGACTAGCGAGCAATGAGCAGTTCTTC.

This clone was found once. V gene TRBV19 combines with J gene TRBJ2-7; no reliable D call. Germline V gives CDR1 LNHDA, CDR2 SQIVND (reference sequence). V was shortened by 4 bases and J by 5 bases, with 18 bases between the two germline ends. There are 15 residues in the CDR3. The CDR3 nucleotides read TGTGCCAGTAGTAAGTCCGGCCGGAGCCTCGACGAGCAGTACTTC. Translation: CASSKSGRSLDEQYF. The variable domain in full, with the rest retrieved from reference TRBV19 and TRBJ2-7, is DGGITQSPKYLFRKEGQNVTLSCEQNLNHDAMYWYRQDPGQGLRLIYYSQIVNDFQKGDIAEGYSVSREKKESFPLTVTSAQKNPTAFYLCASSKSGRSLDEQYFGPGTRLTVT.

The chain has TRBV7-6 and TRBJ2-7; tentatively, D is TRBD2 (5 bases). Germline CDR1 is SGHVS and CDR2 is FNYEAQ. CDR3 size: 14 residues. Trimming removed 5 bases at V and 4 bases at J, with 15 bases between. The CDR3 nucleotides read TGTGCCAGCAGCGCGAACGTGGGAGTATACGAGCAGTACTTC. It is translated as CASSANVGVYEQYF.

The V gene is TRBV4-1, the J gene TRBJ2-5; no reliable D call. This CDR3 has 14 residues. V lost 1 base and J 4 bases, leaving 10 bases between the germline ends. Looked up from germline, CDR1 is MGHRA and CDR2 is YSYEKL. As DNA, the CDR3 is TGCGCCAGCAGCCAAGCTCGACGAGGAGAGACCCAGTACTTC. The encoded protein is CASSQARRGETQYF.

CDR3 nucleotide sequence: TGTGCCGGGCCGCAGGGACTAGCGGGAGGCATGGACGAGCAGTACTTC. Encoded protein: CAGPQGLAGGMDEQYF. This chain uses TRBV5-3 with TRBJ2-7; 15 bases are a match to TRBD2. TRBV5-3 is an open reading frame, and its role is uncertain. V lost 10 bases and J lost 5; bases outside the gene matches: 13. CDR3 size: 16 residues.

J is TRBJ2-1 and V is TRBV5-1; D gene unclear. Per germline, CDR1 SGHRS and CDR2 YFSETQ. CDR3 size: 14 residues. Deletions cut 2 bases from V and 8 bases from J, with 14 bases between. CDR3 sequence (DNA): TGCGCCAGCAGCTTTCAAAGGATTTCGCATGAGCAGTTCTTC. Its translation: CASSFQRISHEQFF.

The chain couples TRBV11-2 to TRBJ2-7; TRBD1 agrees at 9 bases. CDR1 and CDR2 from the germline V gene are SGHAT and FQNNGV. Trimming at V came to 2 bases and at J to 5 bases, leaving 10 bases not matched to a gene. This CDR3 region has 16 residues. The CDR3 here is CASSLIFGTGPNEQYF. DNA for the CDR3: TGTGCCAGCAGCTTAATATTTGGGACAGGGCCAAACGAGCAGTACTTC.

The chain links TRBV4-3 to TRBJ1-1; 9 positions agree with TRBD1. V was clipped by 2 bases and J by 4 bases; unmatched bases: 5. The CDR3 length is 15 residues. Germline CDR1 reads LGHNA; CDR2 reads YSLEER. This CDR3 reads CASSQHRGRGTEAFF. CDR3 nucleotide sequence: TGCGCCAGCAGCCAACACAGGGGGCGAGGCACTGAAGCTTTCTTT.

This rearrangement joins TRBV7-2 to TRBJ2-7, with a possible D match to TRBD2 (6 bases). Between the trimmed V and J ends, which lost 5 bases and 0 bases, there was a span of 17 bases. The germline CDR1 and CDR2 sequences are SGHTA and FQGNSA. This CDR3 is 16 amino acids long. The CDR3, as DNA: TGTGCCAGCAGCGCCGCGGGACTCATGAGCTCCTACGAGCAGTACTTC. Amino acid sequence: CASSAAGLMSSYEQYF.

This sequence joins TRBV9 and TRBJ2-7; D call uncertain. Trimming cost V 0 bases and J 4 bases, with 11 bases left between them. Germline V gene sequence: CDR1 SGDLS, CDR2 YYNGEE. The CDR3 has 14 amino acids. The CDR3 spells CASSVGTSRYEQYF. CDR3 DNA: TGTGCCAGCAGCGTAGGGACCTCCAGGTACGAGCAGTACTTC.

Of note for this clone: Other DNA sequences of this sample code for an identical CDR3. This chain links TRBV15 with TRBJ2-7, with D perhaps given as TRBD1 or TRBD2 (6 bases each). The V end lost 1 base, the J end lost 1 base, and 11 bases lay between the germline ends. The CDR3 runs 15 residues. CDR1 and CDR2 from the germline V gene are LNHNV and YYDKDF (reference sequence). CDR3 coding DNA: TGTGCCACCAGCAGAGCCGGGGGCAGTTCCTACGAGCAGTACTTC. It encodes CATSRAGGSSYEQYF.

The CDR3 DNA follows: TGCAGCGCCCCTGGGACAGTTTATGGCTACACCTTC. It codes for CSAPGTVYGYTF. V is TRBV29-1 and J is TRBJ1-2; 7 bases align to TRBD1. This CDR3 spans 12 amino acids. V shed 7 bases, J shed 5 bases, and the junction held 7 bases outside the gene matches. The V gene's germline CDR1 is SQVTM and CDR2 ANQGSEA.